The sequence of this TCR beta chain was determined in a study of control samples from healthy donors and cancer patients. Germline CDR1 MGHRA, CDR2 YSYEKL. The CDR3 sequence is 15 residues long. With respect to this clone: At one end, the junction sequence differs from germline, possibly due to a read error.

The protocol was immunoSEQ multiplex PCR, while the TCRdb copy is restricted to in-frame clones and leaves out a portion. The sample yields about 97,000 clones, around 92% seen once. This sequence joins TRBV4-1 and TRBJ2-5; D remains unclear. This TCR came from a young woman in good health. The sequencing sample was made of blood. The CDR3 nucleotides read TGCGCCAGCAGCCAAGAGGTATTCTACCAAGAGGCCCAGTACTTC. Amino acid sequence: CASSQEVFYQEAQYF.